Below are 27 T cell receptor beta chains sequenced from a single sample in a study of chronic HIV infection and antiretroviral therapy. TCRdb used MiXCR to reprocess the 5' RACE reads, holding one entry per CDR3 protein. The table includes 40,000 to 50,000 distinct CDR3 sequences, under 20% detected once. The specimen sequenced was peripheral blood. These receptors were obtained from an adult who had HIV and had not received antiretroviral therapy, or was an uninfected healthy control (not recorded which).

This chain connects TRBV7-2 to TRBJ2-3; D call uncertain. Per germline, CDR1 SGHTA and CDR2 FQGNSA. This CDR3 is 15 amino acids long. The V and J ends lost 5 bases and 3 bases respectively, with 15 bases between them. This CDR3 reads CASSDQTASTDTQYF. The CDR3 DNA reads TGTGCCAGCAGCGACCAAACAGCCTCGACAGATACGCAGTATTTT.

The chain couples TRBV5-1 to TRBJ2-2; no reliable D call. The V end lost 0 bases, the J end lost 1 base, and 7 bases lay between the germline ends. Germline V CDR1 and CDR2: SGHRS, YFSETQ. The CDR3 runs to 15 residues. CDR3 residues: CASSLGVRNTGELFF. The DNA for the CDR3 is TGCGCCAGCAGCTTGGGAGTTCGGAACACCGGGGAGCTGTTTTTT.

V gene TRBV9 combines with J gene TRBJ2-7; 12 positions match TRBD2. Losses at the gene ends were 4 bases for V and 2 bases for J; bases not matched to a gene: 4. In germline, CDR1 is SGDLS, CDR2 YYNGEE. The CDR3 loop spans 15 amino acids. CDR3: CASSTLAGGPYEQYF. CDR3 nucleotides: TGTGCCAGCAGCACCCTAGCGGGAGGGCCCTACGAGCAGTACTTC. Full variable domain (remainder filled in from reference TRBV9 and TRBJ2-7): DSGVTQTPKHLITATGQRVTLRCSPRSGDLSVYWYQQSLDQGLQFLIQYYNGEERAKGNILERFSAQQFPDLHSELNLSSLELGDSALYFCASSTLAGGPYEQYFGPGTRLTVT.

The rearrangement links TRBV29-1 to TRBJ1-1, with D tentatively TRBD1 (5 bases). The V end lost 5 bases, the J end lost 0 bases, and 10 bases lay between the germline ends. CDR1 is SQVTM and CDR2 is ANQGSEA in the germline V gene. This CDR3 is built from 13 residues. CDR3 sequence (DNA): TGCAGCGTTCGGACAAACCTGAACACTGAAGCTTTCTTT. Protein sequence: CSVRTNLNTEAFF.

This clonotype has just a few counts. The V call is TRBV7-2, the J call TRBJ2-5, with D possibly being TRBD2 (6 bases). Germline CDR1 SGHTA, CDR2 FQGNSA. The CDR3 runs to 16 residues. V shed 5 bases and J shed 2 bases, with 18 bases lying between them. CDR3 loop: CASSPLQIAVQETQYF. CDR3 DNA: TGTGCCAGCAGCCCTCTCCAAATAGCGGTACAAGAGACCCAGTACTTC. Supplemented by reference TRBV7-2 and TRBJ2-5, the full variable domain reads GAGVSQSPSNKVTEKGKDVELRCDPISGHTALYWYRQSLGQGLEFLIYFQGNSAPDKSGLPSDRFSAERTGGSVSTLTIQRTQQEDSAVYLCASSPLQIAVQETQYFGPGTRLLVL.

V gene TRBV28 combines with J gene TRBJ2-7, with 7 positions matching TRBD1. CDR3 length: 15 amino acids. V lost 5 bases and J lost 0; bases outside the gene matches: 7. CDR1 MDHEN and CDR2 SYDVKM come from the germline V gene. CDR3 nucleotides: TGTGCCAGCAGTACCGGGACAGCTAGCTCCTACGAGCAGTACTTC. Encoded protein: CASSTGTASSYEQYF.

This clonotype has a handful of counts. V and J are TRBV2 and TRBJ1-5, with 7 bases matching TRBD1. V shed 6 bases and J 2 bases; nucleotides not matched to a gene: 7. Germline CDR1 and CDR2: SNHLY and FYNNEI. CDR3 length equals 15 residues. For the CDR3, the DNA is TGTGCCAGCAGAGACAGGGAAGATGGCAATCAGCCCCAGCATTTT. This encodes CASRDREDGNQPQHF.

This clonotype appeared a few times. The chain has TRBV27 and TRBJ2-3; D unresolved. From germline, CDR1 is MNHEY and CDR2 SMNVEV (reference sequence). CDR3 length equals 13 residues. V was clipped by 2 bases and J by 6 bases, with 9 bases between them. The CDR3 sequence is CASSLVVSDTQYF. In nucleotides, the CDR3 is TGTGCCAGCAGTTTAGTAGTATCGGATACGCAGTATTTT.

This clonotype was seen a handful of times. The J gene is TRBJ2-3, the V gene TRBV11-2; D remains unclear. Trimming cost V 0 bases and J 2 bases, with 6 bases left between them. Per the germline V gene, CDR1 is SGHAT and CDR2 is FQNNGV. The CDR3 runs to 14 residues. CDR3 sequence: CASSLDGNTDTQYF. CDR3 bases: TGTGCCAGCAGCTTAGACGGCAACACAGATACGCAGTATTTT.

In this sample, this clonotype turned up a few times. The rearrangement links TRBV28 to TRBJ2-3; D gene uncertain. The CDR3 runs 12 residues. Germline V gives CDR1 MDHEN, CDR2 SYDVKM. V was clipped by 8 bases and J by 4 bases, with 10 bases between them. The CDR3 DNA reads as TGTGCCAGCGTCCGCACCCCAGATACGCAGTATTTT. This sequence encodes CASVRTPDTQYF.

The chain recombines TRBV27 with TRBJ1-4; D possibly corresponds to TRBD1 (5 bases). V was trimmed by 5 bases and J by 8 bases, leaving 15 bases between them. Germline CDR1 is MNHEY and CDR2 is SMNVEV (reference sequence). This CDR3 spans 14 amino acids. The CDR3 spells CASSPGRLWEKLFF. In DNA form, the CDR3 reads TGTGCCAGCAGTCCGGGACGGCTTTGGGAAAAACTGTTTTTT.

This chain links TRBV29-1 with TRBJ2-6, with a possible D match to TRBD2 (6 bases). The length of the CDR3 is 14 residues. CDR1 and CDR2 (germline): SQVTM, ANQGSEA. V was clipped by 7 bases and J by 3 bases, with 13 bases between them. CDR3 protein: CSAQGGVGANVLTF. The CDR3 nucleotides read TGCAGCGCTCAAGGCGGGGTTGGGGCCAACGTCCTGACTTTC.

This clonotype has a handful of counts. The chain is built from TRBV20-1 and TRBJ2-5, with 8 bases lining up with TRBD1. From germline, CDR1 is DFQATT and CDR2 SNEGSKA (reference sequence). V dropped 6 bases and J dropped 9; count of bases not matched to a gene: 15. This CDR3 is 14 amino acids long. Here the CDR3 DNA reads TGCAGTGCCCCGTGGACAGGGCGGTACAGCGCCCAGTACTTC. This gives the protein CSAPWTGRYSAQYF.

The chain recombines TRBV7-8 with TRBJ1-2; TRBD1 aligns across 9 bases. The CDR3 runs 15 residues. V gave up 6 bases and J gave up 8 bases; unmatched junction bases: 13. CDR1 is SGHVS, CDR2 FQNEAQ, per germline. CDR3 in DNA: TGTGCCAGCAGTCCGGGACAGGGAGTCGCAAGGGGCTACACCTTC. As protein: CASSPGQGVARGYTF.

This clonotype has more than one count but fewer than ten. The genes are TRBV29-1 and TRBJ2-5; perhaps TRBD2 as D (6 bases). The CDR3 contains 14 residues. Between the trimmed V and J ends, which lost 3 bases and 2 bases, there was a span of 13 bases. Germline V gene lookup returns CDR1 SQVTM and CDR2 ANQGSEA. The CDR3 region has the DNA TGCAGCGTTGACCTAGTGGGGGGTCAAGAGACCCAGTACTTC. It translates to CSVDLVGGQETQYF.

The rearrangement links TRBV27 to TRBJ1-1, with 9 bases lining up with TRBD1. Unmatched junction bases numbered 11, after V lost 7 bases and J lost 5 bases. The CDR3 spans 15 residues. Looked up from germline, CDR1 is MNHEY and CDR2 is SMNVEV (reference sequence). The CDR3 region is CASNLGQGISTEAFF. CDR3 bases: TGTGCCAGCAACTTAGGACAGGGGATAAGTACTGAAGCTTTCTTT.

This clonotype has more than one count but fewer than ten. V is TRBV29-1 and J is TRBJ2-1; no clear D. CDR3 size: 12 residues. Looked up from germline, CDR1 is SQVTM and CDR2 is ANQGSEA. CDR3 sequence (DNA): TGCAGTGCCGGGCAGGCGAACAATGAGCAGTTCTTC. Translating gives CSAGQANNEQFF.

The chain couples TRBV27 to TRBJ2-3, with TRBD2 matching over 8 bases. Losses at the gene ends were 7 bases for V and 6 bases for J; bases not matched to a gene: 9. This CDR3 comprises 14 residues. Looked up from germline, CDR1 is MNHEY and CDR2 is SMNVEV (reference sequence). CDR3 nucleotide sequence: TGTGCCAGCACCCTGCGAGCGGGAGACGATACGCAGTATTTT. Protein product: CASTLRAGDDTQYF.

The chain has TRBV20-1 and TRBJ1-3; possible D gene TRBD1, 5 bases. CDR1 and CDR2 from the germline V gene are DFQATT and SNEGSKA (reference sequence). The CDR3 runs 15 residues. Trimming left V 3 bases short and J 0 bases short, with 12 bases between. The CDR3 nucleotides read TGCAGTGCTAGGTCCGGGACTCACTCTGGAAACACCATATATTTT. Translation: CSARSGTHSGNTIYF.

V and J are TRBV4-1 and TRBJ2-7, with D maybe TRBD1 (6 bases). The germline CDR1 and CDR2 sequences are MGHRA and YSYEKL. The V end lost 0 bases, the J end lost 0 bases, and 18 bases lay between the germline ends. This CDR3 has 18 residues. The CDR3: CASSQDSTGLARSYEQYF. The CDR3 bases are TGCGCCAGCAGCCAAGACTCGACAGGCCTGGCCCGCTCCTACGAGCAGTACTTC.

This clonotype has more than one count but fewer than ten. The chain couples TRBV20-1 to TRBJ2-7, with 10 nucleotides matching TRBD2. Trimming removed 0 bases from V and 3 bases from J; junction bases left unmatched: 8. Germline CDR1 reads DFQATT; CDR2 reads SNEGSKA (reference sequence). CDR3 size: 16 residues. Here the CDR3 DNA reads TGCAGTGCTAGAGAAGGTGGACTAGCGGTATTCTACGAGCAGTACTTC. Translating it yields CSAREGGLAVFYEQYF.

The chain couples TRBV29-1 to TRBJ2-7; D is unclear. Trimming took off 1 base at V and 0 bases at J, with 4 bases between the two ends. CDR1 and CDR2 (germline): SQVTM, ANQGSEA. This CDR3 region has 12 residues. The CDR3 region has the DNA TGCAGCGTTGAAGTAATCTCCTACGAGCAGTACTTC. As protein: CSVEVISYEQYF.

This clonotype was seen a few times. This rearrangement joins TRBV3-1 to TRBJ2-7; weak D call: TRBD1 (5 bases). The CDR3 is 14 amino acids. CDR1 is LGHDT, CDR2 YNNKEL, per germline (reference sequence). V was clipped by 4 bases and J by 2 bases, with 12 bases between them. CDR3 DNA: TGTGCCAGCAGCCCACGACAGCCCCCCTACGAGCAGTACTTC. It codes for CASSPRQPPYEQYF.

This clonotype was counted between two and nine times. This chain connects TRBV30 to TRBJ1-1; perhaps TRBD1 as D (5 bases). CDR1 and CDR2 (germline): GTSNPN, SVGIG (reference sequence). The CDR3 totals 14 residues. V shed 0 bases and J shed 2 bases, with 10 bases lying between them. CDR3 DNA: TGTGCCTGGAGTGTGGGGGGACCTAACACTGAAGCTTTCTTT. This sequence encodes CAWSVGGPNTEAFF.

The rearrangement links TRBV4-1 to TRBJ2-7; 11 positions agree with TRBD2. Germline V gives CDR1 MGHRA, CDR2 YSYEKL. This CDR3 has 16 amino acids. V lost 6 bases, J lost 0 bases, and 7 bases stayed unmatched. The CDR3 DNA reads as TGCGCCAGCAGTCTTTCTAGCGGGAGGAACTCCTACGAGCAGTACTTC. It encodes CASSLSSGRNSYEQYF.

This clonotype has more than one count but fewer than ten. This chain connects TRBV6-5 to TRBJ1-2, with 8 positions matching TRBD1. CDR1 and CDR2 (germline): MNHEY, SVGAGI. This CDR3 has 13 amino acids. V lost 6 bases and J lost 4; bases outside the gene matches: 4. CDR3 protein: CASRDRVGYGYTF. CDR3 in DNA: TGTGCCAGCAGGGACAGGGTTGGCTATGGCTACACCTTC.

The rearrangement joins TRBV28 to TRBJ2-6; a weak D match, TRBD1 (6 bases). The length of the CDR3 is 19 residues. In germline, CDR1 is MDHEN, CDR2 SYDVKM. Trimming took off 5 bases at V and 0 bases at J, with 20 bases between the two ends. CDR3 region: CASSIAQGTLVSGANVLTF. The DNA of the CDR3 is TGTGCCAGCAGTATAGCACAGGGTACACTCGTCTCTGGGGCCAACGTCCTGACTTTC.